The subject of this entry is one TCR beta chain. Its cognate antigen is unknown. The ends were cut back, 1 base at V and 6 bases at J, with 9 bases in the middle. The CDR3 contains 14 residues. Germline assignment: CDR1 MNHNS and CDR2 SASEGT. Sorted subsets were amplified in replicate PCRs using 150 to 250 ng DNA, roughly 30,000 T cell genomes. Measured with immunoSEQ multiplex PCR; TCRdb has only the in-frame clones, and not every one. The profile shows roughly 2 million clones, less than 95% of them singletons. CD8 cells classed as naive were CD45RO-negative and positively selected for CCR7, excluding terminally differentiated effector memory CD45RA+ cells. This entry comes from a study of shared clonotypes between healthy human individuals. Findings and limits, study-wide: Few donors restricted represented genetic and exposure-history diversity. Non-shared clonotypes showed lower generation probabilities than clonotypes common to all four donors.

The sequence was collected from a man between 18 and 29 years old in good health. V and J are TRBV6-1 and TRBJ1-4; TRBD1 might be the D (6 bases). Sample: naive CD8+ T cells sorted from blood. CDR3: CASSEGAGDEKLFF. CDR3 DNA: TGTGCCAGCAGTGAAGGGGCAGGGGATGAAAAACTGTTTTTT.